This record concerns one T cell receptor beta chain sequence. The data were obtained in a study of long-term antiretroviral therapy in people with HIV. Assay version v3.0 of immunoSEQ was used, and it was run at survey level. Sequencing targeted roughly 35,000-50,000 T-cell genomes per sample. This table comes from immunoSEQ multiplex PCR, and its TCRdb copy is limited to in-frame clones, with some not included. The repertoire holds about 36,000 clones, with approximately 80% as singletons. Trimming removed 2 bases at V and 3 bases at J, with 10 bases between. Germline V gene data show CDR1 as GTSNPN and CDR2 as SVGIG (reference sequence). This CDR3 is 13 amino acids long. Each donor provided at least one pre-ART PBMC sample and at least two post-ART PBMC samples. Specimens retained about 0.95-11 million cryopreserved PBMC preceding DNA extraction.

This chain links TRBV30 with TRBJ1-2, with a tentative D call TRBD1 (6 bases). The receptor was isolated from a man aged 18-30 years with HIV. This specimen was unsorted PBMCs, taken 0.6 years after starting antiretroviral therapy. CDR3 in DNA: TGTGCCTGGAGTCGGGACATTGACTATGGCTACACCTTC. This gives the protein CAWSRDIDYGYTF.